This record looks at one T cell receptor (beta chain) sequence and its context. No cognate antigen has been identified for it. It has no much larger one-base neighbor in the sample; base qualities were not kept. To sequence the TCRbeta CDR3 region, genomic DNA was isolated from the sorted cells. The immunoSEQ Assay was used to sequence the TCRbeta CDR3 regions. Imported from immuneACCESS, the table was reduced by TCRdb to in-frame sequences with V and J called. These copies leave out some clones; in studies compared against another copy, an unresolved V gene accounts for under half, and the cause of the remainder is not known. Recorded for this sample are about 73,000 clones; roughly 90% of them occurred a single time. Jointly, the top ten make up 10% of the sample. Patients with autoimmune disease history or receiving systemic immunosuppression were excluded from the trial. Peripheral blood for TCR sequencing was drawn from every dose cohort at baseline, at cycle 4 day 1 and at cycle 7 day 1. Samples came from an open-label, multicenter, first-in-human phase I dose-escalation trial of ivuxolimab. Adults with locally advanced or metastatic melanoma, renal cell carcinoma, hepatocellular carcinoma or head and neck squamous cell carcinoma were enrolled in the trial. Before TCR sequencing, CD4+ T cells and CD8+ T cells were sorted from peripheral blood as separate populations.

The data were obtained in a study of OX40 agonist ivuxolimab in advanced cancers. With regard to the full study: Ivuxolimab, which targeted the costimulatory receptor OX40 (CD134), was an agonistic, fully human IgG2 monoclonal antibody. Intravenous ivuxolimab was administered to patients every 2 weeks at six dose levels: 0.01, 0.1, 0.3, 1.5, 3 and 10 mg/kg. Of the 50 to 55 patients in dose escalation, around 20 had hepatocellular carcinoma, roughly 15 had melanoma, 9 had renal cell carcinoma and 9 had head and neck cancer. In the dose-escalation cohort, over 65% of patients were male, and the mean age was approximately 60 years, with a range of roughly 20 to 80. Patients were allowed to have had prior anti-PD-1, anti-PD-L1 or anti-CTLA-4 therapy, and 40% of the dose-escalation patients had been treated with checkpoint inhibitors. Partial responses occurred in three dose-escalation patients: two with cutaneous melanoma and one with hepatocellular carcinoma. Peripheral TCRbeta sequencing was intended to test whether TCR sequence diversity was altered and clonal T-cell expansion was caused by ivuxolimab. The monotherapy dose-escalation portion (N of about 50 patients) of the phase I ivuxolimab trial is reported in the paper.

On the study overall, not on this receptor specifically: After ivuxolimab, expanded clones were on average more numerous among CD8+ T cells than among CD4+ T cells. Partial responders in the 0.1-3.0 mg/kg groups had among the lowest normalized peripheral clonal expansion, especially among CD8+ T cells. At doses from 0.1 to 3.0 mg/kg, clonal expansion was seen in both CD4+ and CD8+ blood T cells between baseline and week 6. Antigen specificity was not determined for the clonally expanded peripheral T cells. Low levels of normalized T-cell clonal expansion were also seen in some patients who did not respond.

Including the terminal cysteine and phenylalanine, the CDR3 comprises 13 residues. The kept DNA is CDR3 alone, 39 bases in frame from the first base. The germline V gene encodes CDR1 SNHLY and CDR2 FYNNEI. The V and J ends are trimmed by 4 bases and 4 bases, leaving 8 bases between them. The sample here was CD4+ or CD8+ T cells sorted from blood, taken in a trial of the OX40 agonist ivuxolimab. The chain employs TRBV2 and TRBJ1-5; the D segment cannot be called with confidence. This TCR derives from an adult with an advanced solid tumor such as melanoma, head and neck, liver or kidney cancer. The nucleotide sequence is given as TGTGCCAGCAGTGTCGGAGGGAATCAGCCCCAGCATTTT. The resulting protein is CASSVGGNQPQHF.